This T cell receptor beta chain comes out of a study of response to subunit inactivated influenza vaccine (dated by TCRdb to 2016 to 2018). Looking at the study overall: To follow how T cells responded to a trivalent subunit inactivated influenza vaccine, the researchers relied on deep quantitative profiling of the T cell receptor repertoire. The study at large found these results: The authors proposed that each seasonal influenza vaccination may bring in only a limited number of new T cells.

Library prep was done by RT-PCR. This sample was sequenced with an Illumina HiSeq 2500. TCRdb took the public reads, trimmed them with fastp at Q25, ran MiXCR for clone calling and kept in-frame beta chains. All rows with the same CDR3 protein become a single entry with the most common DNA and genes. This sample holds 170,000 or so distinct CDR3 sequences; roughly 10% were observed only once. In total, the top ten clones hold roughly 40% of the sample. Notes on this clonotype: The specificity of this receptor is unknown. One base away there is no much larger clone; base qualities are not given.

This sample comprised CD8+ T cells sorted from PBMCs, obtained approximately 25 months after vaccination. The TCR originated in a man aged 50-75 years who received an inactivated influenza vaccine. Donor details come from another sample of the same person, matched by shared clones.

The sequenced DNA is TGTGCCAGCAGCTCGCCGGGGGACTACGAGCAGTACTTC. Its protein reads: CASSSPGDYEQYF. The chain is assembled from TRBV11-2 and TRBJ2-7; a tentative D call is TRBD2 (6 bases match). The CDR3 measures 13 amino acids from cysteine to phenylalanine. Only the CDR3 region is kept as DNA, spanning 39 bases read in frame from base 1. The germline V gene yields SGHAT for CDR1 and FQNNGV for CDR2. The trim is 4 bases for V and 3 bases for J, with a gap of 10 bases between the germline ends. With all but the CDR3 taken from the reference TRBV11-2 and TRBJ2-7 genes, the full variable domain is: EAGVAQSPRYKIIEKRQSVAFWCNPISGHATLYWYQQILGQGPKLLIQFQNNGVVDDSQLPKDRFSAERLKGVDSTLKIQPAKLEDSAVYLCASSSPGDYEQYFGPGTRLTVT.